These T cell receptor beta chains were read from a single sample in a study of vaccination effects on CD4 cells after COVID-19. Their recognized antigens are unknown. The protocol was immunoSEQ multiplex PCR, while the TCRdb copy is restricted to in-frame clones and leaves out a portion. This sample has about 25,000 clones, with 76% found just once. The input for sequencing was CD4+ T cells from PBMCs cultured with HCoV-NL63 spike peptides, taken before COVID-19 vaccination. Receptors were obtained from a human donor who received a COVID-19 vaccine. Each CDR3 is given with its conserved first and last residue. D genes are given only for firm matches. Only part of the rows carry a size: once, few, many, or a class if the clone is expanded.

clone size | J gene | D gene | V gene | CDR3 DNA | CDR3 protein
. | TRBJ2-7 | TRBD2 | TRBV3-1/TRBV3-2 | TGTGCCAGCAGCCTCGCCGGTAGCGGGAGGGCTGGCGAGCAGTACTTC | CASSLAGSGRAGEQYF
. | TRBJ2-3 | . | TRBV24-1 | TGTGCCACCAGTGGGTCCTTTGGTACGCAGTATTTT | CATSGSFGTQYF
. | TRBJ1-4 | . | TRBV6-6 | TGTGCCAGCGCCAGATATAATGAAAAACTGTTTTTT | CASARYNEKLFF
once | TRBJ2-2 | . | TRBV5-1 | TGCGCCAGCAGCTTGGTCCTATCGACTAACACCGGGGAGCTGTTTTTT | CASSLVLSTNTGELFF
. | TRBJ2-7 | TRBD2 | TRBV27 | TGTGCCAGCAGTGGACTAGCGGGAGTTTCCTACGAGCAGTACTTC | CASSGLAGVSYEQYF
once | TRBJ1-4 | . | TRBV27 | TGTGCCAGCAGTCGGGGGGATTTAGGAAAACTGTTTTTT | CASSRGDLGKLFF
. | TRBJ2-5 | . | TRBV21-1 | TGTGCCAGCAGCACTGACACTAGGAGGGAGACTAAGAAGACCCAGTACTTC | CASSTDTRRETKKTQYF
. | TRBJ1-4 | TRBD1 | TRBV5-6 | TGTGCCAGCAGCTCCCTTCGACAGGGAGAGAGGGAAAAACTGTTTTTT | CASSSLRQGEREKLFF
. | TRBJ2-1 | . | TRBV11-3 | TGTGCCAGCAGCTTAGATCCAACAGACAATGAGCAGTTCTTC | CASSLDPTDNEQFF
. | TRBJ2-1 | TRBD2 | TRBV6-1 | TGTGCCAGCAGGGAAGGGTCGGGGGGCTCCTACAATGAGCAGTTCTTC | CASREGSGGSYNEQFF
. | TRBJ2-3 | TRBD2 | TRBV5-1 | TGCGCCAGCAGCTTTGAGGGCGGGAGGGCCGGAGATACGCAGTATTTT | CASSFEGGRAGDTQYF
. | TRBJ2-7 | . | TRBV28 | TGTGCCAGCAGTTTAGGGGGAGGAGGGTACGAGCAGTACTTC | CASSLGGGGYEQYF
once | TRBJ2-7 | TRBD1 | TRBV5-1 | TGCGCCAGCAGCTTGGATGGGCGGGCACAGGGGAGATTATACGAGCAGTACTTC | CASSLDGRAQGRLYEQYF
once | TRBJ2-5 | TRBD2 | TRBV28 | TGTGCCAGCAGTGGGACTAGCGGGGGTGTTAAAGAGACCCAGTACTTC | CASSGTSGGVKETQYF
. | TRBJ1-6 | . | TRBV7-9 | TGTGCCAGCAGCTTAGAGCAATATAATTCACCCCTCCACTTT | CASSLEQYNSPLHF
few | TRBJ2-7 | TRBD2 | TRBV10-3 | TGTGCCATCAAAATAGCGGGAGGAATGGGCGAGCAGTACTTC | CAIKIAGGMGEQYF
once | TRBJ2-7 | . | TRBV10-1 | TGCGCCAGCAGGAAGGACTTTACCTACGAGCAGTACTTC | CASRKDFTYEQYF
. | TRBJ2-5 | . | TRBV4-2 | TGTGCCAGCAGCCAAGAAAGTTTAGCGGCCACCCAGTACTTC | CASSQESLAATQYF
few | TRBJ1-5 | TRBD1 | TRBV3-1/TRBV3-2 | TGTGCCAGCAGCCCTGCACAGGGGTCGCAGCCCCAGCATTTT | CASSPAQGSQPQHF
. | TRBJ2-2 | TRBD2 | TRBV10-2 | TGCGCCAGCAGCCGCACTTTTACAGCGGGGGGGAACACCGGGGAGCTGTTTTTT | CASSRTFTAGGNTGELFF
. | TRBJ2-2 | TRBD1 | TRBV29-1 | TGCAGCGGGACACAGGGGGCGAGCACCGGGGAGCTGTTTTTT | CSGTQGASTGELFF
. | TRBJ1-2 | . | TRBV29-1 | TGCAGCGTTGTCTTCTCCTACTATGGCTACACCTTC | CSVVFSYYGYTF
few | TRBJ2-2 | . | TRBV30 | TGTGCCTGGACGGTGATAACAGGGTATCGCACCGGGGAGCTGTTTTTT | CAWTVITGYRTGELFF
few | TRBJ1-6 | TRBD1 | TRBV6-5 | TGTGCCAGCAGTTACGGCCCAGGGGGCGAATCACCCCTCCACTTT | CASSYGPGGESPLHF
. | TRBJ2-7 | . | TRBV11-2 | TGTGCCAGCAGCTTATACCGAGGGGTTTACGAGCAGTACTTC | CASSLYRGVYEQYF
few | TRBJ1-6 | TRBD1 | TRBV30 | TGTGCCTGGAGGGCGACGACAGGGGGTAGTTCACCCCTCCACTTT | CAWRATTGGSSPLHF
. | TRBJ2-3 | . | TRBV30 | TGTGCCTGGAGCGACCACTGGGGACTAGATACGCAGTATTTT | CAWSDHWGLDTQYF